The sequence of this T cell receptor beta chain was determined in a study of CD8 T cells in Susac syndrome (dated by TCRdb to about 2019). At the level of the whole study: Among the Susac syndrome patients who were sequenced, clinically active disease was present in five or six and clinical remission was observed in under ten. At blood withdrawal, Susac syndrome patients were either therapy-naive, taking corticosteroids (in some cases with IVIg as well), or taking IVIg alone. The study used repertoire sequencing to test whether antigen drove CD8+ T cell activation and differentiation in Susac syndrome. Clonality of the CD8+ T cell repertoire was compared between about a dozen healthy donors, approximately 14 Susac syndrome patients and under 19 multiple sclerosis patients. On the study overall, not on this receptor specifically: Susac syndrome CD8+ repertoires showed clonal expansion, highest in CD8+ TEMRA cells and greater in clinically active than remitting patients. In the total CD8+ and CD8+ TEMRA repertoires, about 16 and five Susac-specific public clones, respectively, were identified. The number of individuals in the TCR sequencing and HLA analysis was recognized as being relatively small.

High-throughput TCR beta sequencing profiled peripheral blood CD8+ and CD4+ T cells from healthy donors, Susac syndrome patients and multiple sclerosis patients. Recently defined diagnostic criteria for definite or probable disease were met by the Susac syndrome patients. CD8+ TEMRA cells were enriched by FACS, while bulk CD8+ and CD4+ T cells were purified by magnetic negative isolation. Blood was collected in EDTA tubes and processed within 24 hours, with PBMCs isolated through density gradient centrifugation. PBMCs destined for TCR sequencing were cryopreserved in liquid nitrogen and later thawed in a 37 °C water bath. The sorted or isolated CD4+, CD8+ and CD8+ TEMRA cells reached a purity of at least 90%. RNA was extracted using the RNeasy kit, and about 0.5 to 1 ug of the RNA was reverse transcribed with random hexamers. TCR beta CDR3 regions were amplified with the immunoSEQ multiplex PCR assay covering 54 Vbeta and 13 Jbeta segments. PCR amplification bias was corrected using a synthetic template baseline for primer optimization and computational correction. As for the original processing: Reads were annotated to V, D and J genes per IMGT and analyzed with immunoSEQ Analyzer, keeping only productive sequences. Clonality was computed as one minus Shannon entropy normalized by log2 of the number of productive unique sequences. Public and private clones were assessed among the 100 most prevalent clones of each patient and control. Susac-specific clones were defined as absent from healthy and MS cohorts, approximately 1,000 published viral clones and other ImmuneACCESS disease sequences. The public sequencing data were trimmed at Q25 with fastp and processed into clonotypes with MiXCR by TCRdb, which kept only in-frame beta chains. Rows with one shared CDR3 protein collapse into an entry with the most common genes and DNA. TCRdb's processing, not the study's, gives the V and J calls here. For this sample the table gives 100,000 to 150,000 distinct CDR3 sequences, of which around 94% were detected only once. Around 0.2% of the sample goes to the ten largest clones.

Relative to germline, V is 0 bases shorter and J is 5 bases shorter, with 12 bases between their ends. Reading from cysteine to phenylalanine, the CDR3 counts 14 amino acids. Solely the CDR3 DNA is kept, with 42 bases framed from the first base. Based on the germline V gene (reference sequence), the CDR1 and CDR2 sequences are GTSNPN and SVGIG. For this clonotype: No antigen is known for it. No clone much larger than this one lies a single base away; base qualities are absent.

The sequence came from a human donor with Susac syndrome. Specimen: CD8+ T cells from PBMCs. Recombination joined TRBV30 with TRBJ2-3; TRBD2 could be the D gene, as 6 bases match. The DNA sequence reads TGTGCCTGGAGTGTAGGTAATAGCGGAGATACGCAGTATTTT. The translation is CAWSVGNSGDTQYF.